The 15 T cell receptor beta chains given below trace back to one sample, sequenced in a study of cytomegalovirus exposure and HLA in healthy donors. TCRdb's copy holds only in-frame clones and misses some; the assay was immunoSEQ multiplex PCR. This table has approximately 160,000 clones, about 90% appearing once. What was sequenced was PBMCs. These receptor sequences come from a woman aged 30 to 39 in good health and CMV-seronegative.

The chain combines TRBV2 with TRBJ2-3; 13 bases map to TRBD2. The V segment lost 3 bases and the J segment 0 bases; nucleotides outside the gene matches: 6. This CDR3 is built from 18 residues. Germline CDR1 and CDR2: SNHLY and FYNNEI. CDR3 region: CASSERGLAGTSTDTQYF. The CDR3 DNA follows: TGTGCCAGCAGTGAGAGGGGACTAGCGGGGACTAGCACAGATACGCAGTATTTT. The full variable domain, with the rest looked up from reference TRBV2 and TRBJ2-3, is EPEVTQTPSHQVTQMGQEVILRCVPISNHLYFYWYRQILGQKVEFLVSFYNNEISEKSEIFDDQFSVERPDGSNFTLKIRSTKLEDSAMYFCASSERGLAGTSTDTQYFGPGTRLTVL.

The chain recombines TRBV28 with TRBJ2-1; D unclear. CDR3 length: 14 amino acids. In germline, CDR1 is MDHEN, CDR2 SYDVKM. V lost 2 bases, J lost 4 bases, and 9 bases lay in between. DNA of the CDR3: TGTGCCAGCAGTTTAGACGGTGCATACAATGAGCAGTTCTTC. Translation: CASSLDGAYNEQFF.

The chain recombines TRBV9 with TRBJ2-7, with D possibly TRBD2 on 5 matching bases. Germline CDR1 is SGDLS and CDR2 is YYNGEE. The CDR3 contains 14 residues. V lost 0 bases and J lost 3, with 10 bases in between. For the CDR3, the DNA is TGTGCCAGCAGCGTAGGAGGGAAGAACTACGAGCAGTACTTC. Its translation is CASSVGGKNYEQYF.

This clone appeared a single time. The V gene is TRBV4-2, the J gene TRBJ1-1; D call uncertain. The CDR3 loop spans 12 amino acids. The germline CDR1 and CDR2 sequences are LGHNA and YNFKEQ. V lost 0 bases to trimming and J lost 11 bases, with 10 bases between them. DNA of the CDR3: TGTGCCAGCAGCCAAGAGTCGTCTCGCGCTTTCTTT. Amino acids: CASSQESSRAFF.

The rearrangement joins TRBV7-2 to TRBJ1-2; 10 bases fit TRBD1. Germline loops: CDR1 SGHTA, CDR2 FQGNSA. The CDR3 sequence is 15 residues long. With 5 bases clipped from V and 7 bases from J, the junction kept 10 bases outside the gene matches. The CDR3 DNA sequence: TGTGCCAGCAGCCCCGGATACCGGGACAGGGGTGGCTACACCTTC. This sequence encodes CASSPGYRDRGGYTF.

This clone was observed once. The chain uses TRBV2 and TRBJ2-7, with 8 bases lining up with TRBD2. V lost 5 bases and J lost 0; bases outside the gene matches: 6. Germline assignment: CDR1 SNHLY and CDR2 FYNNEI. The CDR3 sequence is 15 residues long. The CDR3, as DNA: TGTGCCAGCAGTACTAGCGGTGCTATCTCCTACGAGCAGTACTTC. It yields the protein CASSTSGAISYEQYF.

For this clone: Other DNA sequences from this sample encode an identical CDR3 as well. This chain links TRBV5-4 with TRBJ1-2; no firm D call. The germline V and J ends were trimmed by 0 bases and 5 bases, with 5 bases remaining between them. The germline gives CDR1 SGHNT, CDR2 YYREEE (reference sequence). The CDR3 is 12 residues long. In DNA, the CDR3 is TGTGCCAGCAGCTTGGTAGGGTATGGCTACACCTTC. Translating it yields CASSLVGYGYTF.

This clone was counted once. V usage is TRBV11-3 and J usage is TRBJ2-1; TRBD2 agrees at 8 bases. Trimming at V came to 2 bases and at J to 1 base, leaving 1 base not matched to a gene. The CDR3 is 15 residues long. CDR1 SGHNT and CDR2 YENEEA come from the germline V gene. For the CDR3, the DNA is TGTGCCAGCAGCTTATCGGGGGGGTCCTACAATGAGCAGTTCTTC. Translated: CASSLSGGSYNEQFF.

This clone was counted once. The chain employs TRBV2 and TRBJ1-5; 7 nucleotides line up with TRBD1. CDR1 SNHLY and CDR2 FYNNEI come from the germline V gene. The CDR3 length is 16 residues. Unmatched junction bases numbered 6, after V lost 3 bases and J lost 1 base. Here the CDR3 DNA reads TGTGCCAGCAGTGATAACAGGGGAACAAGCAATCAGCCCCAGCATTTT. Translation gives CASSDNRGTSNQPQHF.

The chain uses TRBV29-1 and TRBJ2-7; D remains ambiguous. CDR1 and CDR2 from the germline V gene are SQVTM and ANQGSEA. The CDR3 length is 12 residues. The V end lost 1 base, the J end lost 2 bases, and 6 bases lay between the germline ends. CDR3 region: CSVEGSTYEQYF. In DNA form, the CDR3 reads TGCAGCGTTGAAGGCAGCACCTACGAGCAGTACTTC.

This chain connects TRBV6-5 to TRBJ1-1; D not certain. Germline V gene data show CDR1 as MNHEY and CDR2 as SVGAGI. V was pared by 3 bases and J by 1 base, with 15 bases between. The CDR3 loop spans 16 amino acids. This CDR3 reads CASSYGTVRGNTEAFF. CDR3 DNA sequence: TGTGCCAGCAGTTATGGAACAGTCCGCGGGAACACTGAAGCTTTCTTT.

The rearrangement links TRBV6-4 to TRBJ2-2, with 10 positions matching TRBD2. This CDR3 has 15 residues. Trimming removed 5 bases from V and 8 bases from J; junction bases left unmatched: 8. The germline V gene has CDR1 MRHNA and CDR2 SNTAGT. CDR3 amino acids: CASSPALAGVGELFF. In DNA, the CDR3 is TGTGCCAGCAGTCCGGCCCTAGCGGGAGTGGGGGAGCTGTTTTTT.

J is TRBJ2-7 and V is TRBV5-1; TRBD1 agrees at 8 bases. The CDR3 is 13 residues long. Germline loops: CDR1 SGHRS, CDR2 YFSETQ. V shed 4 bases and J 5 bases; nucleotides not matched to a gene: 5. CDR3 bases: TGCGCCAGCAGCACGACAGGGGTGAACGAGCAGTACTTC. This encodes CASSTTGVNEQYF.

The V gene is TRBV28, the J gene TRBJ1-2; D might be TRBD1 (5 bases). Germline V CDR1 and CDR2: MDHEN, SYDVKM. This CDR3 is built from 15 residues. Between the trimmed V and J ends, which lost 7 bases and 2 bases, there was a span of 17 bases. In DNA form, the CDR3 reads TGTGCCAGCAATCCTGCGGGGGTTTGGAACTATGGCTACACCTTC. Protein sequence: CASNPAGVWNYGYTF.

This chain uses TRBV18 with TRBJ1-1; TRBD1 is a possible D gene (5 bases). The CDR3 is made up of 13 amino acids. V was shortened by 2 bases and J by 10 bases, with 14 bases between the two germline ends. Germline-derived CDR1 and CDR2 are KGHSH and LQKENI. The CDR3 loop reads CASSPTVQVGAFF. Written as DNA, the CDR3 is TGTGCCAGCTCACCAACGGTACAGGTGGGAGCTTTCTTT. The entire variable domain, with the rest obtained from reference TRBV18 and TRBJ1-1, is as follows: NAGVMQNPRHLVRRRGQEARLRCSPMKGHSHVYWYRQLPEEGLKFMVYLQKENIIDESGMPKERFSAEFPKEGPSILRIQQVVRGDSAAYFCASSPTVQVGAFFGQGTRLTVV.